This entry describes one TCR beta chain. The table came from immunoSEQ multiplex PCR; TCRdb's copy has only in-frame clones and leaves some out. The sample records 550,000 to 700,000 clones, around four fifths being singletons. These data originate in a study of shared clonotypes between healthy human individuals. CDR3 size: 15 residues. From germline, CDR1 is LNHDA and CDR2 SQIVND (reference sequence). V was pared by 6 bases and J by 4 bases, with 6 bases of the junction left unmatched. The origin of this receptor is a woman younger than 45 in good health. This chain joins TRBV19 and TRBJ2-2; 9 bases align to TRBD1. Specimen: memory CD4+ T cells sorted from blood. Stated subset: CD45RA-negative fraction. The CDR3 DNA is TGTGCCAGTAGCCCGGGACAGGGTGTCACCGGGGAGCTGTTTTTT. Translating gives CASSPGQGVTGELFF.